This record covers a single TCR beta chain. What it recognizes is unknown. This specimen belongs to a study of cytomegalovirus exposure and HLA in healthy donors. Study-wide points: According to a subsequent analysis, TCR clusters identified in the first cohort showed a tendency to co-occur across the approximately 130 validation repertoires. For most TCR sequences rarity was the rule, although some public TCRs occurred in many donors.

Separate from the approximately 700-subject first cohort was the roughly 120-subject validation cohort, to which the donors belonged. This table comes from immunoSEQ multiplex PCR, and its TCRdb copy is limited to in-frame clones, with some not included. The sample holds 250,000 or so clones; 85% to 90% are singletons and the top ten take under 0.4%. The V gene's germline CDR1 is SEHNR and CDR2 FQNEAQ (reference sequence). V lost 10 bases and J 2 bases, leaving 12 bases between the germline ends. The CDR3 totals 14 residues. The material sequenced was PBMCs. The clonotype was recovered from a woman aged 18 to 35 in good health and CMV-seronegative. This chain links TRBV7-9 with TRBJ2-6; the D gene is possibly TRBD1 (5 bases). CDR3 residues: CATQGGAGANVLTF. The CDR3 nucleotides read TGTGCCACCCAGGGTGGGGCTGGGGCCAACGTCCTGACTTTC.